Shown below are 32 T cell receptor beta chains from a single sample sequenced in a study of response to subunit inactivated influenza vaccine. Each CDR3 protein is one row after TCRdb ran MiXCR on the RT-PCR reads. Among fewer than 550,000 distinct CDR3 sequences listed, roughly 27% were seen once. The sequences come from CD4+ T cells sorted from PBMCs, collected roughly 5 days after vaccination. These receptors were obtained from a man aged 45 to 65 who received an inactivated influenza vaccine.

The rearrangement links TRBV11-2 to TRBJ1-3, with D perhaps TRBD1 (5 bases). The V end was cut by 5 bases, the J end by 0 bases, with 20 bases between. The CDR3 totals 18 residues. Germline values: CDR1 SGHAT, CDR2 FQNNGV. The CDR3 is CASSRLSLTAGSGNTIYF. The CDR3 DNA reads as TGTGCCAGCAGCCGCCTGTCCTTGACAGCCGGCTCTGGAAACACCATATATTTT.

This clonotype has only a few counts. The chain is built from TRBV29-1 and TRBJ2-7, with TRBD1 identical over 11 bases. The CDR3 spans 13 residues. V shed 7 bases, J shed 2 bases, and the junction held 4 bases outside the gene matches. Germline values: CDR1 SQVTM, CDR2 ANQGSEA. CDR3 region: CSAGTGGPYEQYF. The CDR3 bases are TGCAGCGCCGGGACAGGGGGTCCCTACGAGCAGTACTTC.

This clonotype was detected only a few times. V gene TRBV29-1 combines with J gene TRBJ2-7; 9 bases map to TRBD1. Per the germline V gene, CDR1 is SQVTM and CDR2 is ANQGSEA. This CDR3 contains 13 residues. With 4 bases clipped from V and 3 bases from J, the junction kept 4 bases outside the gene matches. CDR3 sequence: CSVVDRGFYEQYF. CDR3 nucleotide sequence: TGCAGCGTTGTTGACAGGGGGTTCTACGAGCAGTACTTC.

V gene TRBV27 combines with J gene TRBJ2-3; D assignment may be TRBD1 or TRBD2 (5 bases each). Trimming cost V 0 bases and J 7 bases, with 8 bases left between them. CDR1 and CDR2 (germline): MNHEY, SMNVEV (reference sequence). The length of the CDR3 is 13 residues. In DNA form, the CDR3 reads TGTGCCAGCAGTTTATCTGGGGGTCATACGCAGTATTTT. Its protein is CASSLSGGHTQYF.

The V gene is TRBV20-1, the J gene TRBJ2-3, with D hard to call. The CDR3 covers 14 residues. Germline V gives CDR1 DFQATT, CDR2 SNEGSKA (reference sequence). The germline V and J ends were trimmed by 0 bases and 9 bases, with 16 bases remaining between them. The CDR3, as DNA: TGCAGTGCTAGAGATTCCCGGGTGCAAGGAACGCAGTATTTT. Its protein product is CSARDSRVQGTQYF.

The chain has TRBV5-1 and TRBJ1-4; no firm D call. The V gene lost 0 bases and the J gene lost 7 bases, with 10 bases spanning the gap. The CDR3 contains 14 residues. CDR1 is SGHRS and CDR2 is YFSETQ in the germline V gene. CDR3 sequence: CASSLGDFGEKLFF. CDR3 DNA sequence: TGCGCCAGCAGCTTGGGTGATTTCGGTGAAAAACTGTTTTTT.

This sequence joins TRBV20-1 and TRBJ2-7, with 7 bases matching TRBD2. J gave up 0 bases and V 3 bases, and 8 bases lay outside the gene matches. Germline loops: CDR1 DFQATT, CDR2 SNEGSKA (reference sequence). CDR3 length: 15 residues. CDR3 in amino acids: CSASSGGLSSYEQYF. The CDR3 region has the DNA TGCAGTGCTAGTTCCGGGGGGTTAAGCTCCTACGAGCAGTACTTC.

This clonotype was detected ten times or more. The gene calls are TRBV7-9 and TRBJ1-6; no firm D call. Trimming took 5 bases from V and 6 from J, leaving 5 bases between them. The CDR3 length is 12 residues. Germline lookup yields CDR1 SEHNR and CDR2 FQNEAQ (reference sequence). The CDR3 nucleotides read TGTGCCAGCAGCGGGCGTAATTCACCCCTCCACTTT. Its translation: CASSGRNSPLHF. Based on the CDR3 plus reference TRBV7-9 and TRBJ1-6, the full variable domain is DTGVSQNPRHKITKRGQNVTFRCDPISEHNRLYWYRQTLGQGPEFLTYFQNEAQLEKSRLLSDRFSAERPKGSFSTLEIQRTEQGDSAMYLCASSGRNSPLHFGNGTRLTVT.

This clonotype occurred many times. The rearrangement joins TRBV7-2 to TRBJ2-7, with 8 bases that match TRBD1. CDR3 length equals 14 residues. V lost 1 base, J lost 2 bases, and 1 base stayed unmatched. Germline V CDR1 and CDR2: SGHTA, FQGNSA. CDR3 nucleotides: TGTGCCAGCAGCTTAGTACAGGGGGCCTACGAGCAGTACTTC. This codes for CASSLVQGAYEQYF.

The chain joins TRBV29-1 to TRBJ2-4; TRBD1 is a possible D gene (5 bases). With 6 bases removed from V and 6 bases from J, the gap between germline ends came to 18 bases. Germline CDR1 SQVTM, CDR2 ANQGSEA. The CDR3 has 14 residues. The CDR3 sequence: CSVKAREVRNIQYF. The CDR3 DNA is TGCAGCGTCAAGGCCAGGGAAGTAAGAAACATTCAGTACTTC.

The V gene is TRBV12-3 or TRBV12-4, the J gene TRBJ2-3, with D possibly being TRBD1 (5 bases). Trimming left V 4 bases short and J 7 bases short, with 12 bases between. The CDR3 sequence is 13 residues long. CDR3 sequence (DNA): TGTGCCAGCAGTTCTCACAGGCCCAATACGCAGTATTTT. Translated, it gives CASSSHRPNTQYF.

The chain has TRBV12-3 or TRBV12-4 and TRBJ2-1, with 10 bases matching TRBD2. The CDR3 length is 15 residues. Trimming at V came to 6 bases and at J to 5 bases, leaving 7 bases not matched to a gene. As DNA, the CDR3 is TGTGCCAGCAGCAAATCTAGCGGGAGCCACAATGAGCAGTTCTTC. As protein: CASSKSSGSHNEQFF.

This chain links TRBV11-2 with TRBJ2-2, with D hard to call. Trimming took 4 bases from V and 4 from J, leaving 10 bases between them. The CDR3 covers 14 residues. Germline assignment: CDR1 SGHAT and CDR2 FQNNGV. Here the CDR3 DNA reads TGTGCCAGCAGCTCAGCACCATCCACCGGGGAGCTGTTTTTT. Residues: CASSSAPSTGELFF.

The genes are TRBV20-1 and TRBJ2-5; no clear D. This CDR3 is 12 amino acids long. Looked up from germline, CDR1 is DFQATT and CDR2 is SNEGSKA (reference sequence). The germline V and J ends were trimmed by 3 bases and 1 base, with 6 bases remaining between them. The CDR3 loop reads CSASGTQETQYF. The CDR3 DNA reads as TGCAGTGCTAGCGGAACCCAAGAGACCCAGTACTTC.

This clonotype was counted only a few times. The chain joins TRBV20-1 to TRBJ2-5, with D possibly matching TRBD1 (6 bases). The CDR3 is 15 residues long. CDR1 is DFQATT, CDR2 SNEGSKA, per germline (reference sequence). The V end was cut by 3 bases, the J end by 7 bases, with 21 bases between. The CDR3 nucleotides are TGCAGTGCTAGCCTTGGGACACCCGTTTTTGGGACCCAGTACTTC. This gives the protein CSASLGTPVFGTQYF.

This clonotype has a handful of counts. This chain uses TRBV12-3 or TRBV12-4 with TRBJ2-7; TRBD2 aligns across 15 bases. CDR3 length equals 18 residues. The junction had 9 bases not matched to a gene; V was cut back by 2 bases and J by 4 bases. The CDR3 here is CASSLLRAGLAGGYEQYF. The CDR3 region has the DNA TGTGCCAGCAGTTTACTCCGGGCGGGACTAGCGGGGGGATACGAGCAGTACTTC.

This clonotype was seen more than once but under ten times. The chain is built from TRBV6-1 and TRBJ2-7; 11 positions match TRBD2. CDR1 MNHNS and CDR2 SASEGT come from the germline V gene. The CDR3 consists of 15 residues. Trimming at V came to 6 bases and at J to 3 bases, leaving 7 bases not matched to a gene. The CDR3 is CASRATSGEIYEQYF. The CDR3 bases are TGTGCCAGCAGGGCGACTAGCGGGGAGATCTACGAGCAGTACTTC.

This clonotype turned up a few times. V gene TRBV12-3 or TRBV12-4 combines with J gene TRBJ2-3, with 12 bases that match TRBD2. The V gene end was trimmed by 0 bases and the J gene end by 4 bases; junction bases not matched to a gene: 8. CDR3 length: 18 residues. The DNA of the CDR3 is TGTGCCAGCAGTTTAGCGCTAGCGGGGGGGCCTAGGGCAGATACGCAGTATTTT. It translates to CASSLALAGGPRADTQYF.

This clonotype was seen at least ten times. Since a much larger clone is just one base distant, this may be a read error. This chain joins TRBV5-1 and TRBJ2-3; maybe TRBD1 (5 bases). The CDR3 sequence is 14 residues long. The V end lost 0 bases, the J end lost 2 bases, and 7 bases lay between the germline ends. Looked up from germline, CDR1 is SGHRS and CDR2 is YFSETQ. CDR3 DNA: TGCGCCAGCAGCTTGGGACAGAACACAGATACGCAGTATTTT. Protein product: CASSLGQNTDTQYF.

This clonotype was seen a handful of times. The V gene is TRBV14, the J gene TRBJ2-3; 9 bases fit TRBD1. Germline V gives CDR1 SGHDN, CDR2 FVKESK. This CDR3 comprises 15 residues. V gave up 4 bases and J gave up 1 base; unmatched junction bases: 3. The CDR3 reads CASSPRDRGTDTQYF. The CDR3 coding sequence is TGTGCCAGCAGCCCCCGGGACAGGGGCACAGATACGCAGTATTTT.

CDR3 protein: CASSSPMGQGRRDTQYF. The DNA of the CDR3 is TGTGCCAGCAGCTCCCCCATGGGGCAGGGGCGTCGAGATACGCAGTATTTT. V usage is TRBV5-5 and J usage is TRBJ2-3, with D perhaps TRBD1 (6 bases). From germline, CDR1 is SGHKS and CDR2 YYEKEE (reference sequence). CDR3 length: 17 amino acids. V shed 3 bases and J shed 5 bases, with 22 bases lying between them.

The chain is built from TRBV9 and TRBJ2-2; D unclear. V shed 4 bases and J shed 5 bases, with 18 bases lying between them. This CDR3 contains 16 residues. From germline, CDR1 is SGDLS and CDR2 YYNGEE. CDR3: CASSFYTQARTGELFF. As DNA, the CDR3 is TGTGCCAGCAGCTTCTACACTCAGGCAAGGACCGGGGAGCTGTTTTTT.

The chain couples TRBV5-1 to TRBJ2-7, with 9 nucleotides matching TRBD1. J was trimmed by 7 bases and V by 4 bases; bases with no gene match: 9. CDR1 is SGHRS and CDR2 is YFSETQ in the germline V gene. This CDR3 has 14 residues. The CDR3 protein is CASSPDRDRGEQYF. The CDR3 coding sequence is TGCGCCAGCAGCCCGGACAGAGACAGGGGGGAGCAGTACTTC.

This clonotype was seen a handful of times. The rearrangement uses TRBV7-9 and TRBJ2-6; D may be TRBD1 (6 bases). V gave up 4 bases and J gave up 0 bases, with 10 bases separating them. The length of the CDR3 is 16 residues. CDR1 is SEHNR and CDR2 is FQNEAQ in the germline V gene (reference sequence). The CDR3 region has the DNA TGTGCCAGCAGCTCATCAGGGGCCTCTGGGGCCAACGTCCTGACTTTC. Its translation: CASSSSGASGANVLTF.

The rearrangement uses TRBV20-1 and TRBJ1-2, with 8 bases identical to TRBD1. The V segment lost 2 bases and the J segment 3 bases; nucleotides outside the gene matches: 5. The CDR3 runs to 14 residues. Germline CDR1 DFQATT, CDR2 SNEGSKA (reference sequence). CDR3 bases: TGCAGTGCTAGATCAGGGGGCTATGACTATGGCTACACCTTC. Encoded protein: CSARSGGYDYGYTF.

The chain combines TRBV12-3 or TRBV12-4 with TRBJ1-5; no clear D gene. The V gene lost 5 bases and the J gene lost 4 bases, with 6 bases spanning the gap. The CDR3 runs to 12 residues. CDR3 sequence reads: CASSPQNQPQHF. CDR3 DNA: TGTGCCAGCAGTCCCCAAAATCAGCCCCAGCATTTT.

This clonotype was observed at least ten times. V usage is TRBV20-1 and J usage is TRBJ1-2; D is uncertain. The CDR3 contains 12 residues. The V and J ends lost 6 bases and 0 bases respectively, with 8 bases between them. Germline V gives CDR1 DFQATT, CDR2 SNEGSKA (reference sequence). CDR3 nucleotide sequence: TGCAGTGCAATCAGTGCTAACTATGGCTACACCTTC. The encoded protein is CSAISANYGYTF.

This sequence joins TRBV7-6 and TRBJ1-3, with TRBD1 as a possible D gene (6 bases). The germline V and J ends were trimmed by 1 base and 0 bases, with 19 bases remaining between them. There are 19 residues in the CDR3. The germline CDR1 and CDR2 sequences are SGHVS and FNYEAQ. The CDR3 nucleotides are TGTGCCAGCAGCTTAGGTAGCGGGGGCGCGACGGTCTCTGGAAACACCATATATTTT. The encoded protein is CASSLGSGGATVSGNTIYF.

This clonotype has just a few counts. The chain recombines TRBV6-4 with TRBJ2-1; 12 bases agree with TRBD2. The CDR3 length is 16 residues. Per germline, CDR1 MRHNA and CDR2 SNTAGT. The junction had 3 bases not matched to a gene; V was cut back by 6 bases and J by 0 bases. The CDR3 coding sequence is TGTGCCAGCAGCCGACTAGCGGGGGACTCCTACAATGAGCAGTTCTTC. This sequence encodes CASSRLAGDSYNEQFF.

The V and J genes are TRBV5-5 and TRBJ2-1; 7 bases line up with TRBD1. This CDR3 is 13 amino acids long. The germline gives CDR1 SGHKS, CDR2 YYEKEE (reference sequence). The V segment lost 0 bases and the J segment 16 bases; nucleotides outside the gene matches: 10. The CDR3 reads CASSLAPGTETFF. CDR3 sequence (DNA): TGTGCCAGCAGCTTGGCCCCCGGGACAGAGACCTTCTTC.

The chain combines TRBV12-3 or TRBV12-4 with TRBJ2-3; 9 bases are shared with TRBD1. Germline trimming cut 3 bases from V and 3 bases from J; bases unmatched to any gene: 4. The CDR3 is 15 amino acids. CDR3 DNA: TGTGCCAGCAGTTTCGGGGACAGGGTAACAGATACGCAGTATTTT. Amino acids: CASSFGDRVTDTQYF.

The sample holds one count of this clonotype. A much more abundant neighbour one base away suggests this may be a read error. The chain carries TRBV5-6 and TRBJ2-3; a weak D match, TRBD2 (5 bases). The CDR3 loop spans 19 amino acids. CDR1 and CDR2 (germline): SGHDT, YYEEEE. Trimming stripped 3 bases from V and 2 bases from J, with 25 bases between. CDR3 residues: CASSSFRVDSPWPTDTQYF. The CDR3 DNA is TGTGCCAGCAGCTCTTTTCGTGTGGACTCTCCGTGGCCCACAGATACGCAGTATTTT.